This entry describes one T cell receptor beta chain. This sample is part of a study of control samples from healthy donors and cancer patients. Profiled with immunoSEQ multiplex PCR; TCRdb holds only in-frame clones, not every one. The sample consists of about 40,000 clones, roughly nine tenths of them appearing once. The CDR3 has 17 residues. CDR1 is SGHNT, CDR2 YYREEE, per germline (reference sequence). V gave up 1 base and J gave up 1 base, with 17 bases separating them. This TCR derives from a woman aged 45 to 65 in good health. What was sequenced was blood. The rearrangement uses TRBV5-4 and TRBJ2-5, with D perhaps TRBD2 (6 bases). CDR3 DNA: TGTGCCAGCAGCTTGTATATCGTCGCGGGGAGCCAAGAGACCCAGTACTTC. Its translation is CASSLYIVAGSQETQYF.